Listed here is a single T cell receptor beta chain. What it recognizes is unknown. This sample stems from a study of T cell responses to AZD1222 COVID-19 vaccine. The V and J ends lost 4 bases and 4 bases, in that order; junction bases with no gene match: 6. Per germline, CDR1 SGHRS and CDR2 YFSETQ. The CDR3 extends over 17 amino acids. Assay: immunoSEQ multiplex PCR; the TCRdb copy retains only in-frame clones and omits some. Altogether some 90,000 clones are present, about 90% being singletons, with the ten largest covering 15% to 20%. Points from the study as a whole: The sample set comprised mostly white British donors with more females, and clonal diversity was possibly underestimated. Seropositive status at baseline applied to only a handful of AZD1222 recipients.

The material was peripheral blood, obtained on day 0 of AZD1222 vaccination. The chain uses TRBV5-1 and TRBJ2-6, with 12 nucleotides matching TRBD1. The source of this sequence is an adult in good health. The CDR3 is CASSPGQGAAGANVLTF. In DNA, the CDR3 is TGCGCCAGCAGCCCGGGACAGGGGGCAGCAGGGGCCAACGTCCTGACTTTC.